The 20 T cell receptor beta chains below come from one sample, sequenced in a study of T cell responses to AZD1222 COVID-19 vaccine (dated by TCRdb to the early 2020s). The library was prepared using the immunoSEQ multiplex PCR assay. The source is immuneACCESS, and TCRdb retained only in-frame sequences with V and J called. Part of the clones is not carried over; for the studies checked, unresolved V genes explain less than half of this, and the remainder is unexplained. This sample gives about 96,000 clones in total; 90% of them show up just once. 20% to 30% of the sample goes to the ten largest clones. The time point label of this sample denotes: baseline before first vaccination. This sample comprised peripheral blood, obtained on day 0 of AZD1222 vaccination. Receptors originate from an adult in good health.

The chain has TRBV19 and TRBJ1-2, with 10 positions matching TRBD1. The CDR3 runs 16 residues. V shed 9 bases and J 2 bases; nucleotides not matched to a gene: 12. CDR1 is LNHDA, CDR2 SQIVND, per germline (reference sequence). The CDR3 sequence: CASRPGDRGLNYGYTF. CDR3 DNA sequence: TGTGCCAGCCGACCCGGGGACAGGGGCTTAAACTATGGCTACACCTTC.

This chain joins TRBV7-3 and TRBJ2-2; D not certain. This CDR3 comprises 16 residues. V lost 0 bases, J lost 1 base, and 9 bases lay in between. Germline values: CDR1 SGHTA, CDR2 FQGTGA. In DNA form, the CDR3 reads TGTGCCAGCAGCTTAACGCCAGGAATGAACACCGGGGAGCTGTTTTTT. Amino acid sequence: CASSLTPGMNTGELFF.

The chain is built from TRBV5-6 and TRBJ2-7, with 8 bases fitting TRBD2. V lost 1 base, J lost 5 bases, and 2 bases stayed unmatched. CDR3 length equals 13 residues. The germline CDR1 and CDR2 sequences are SGHDT and YYEEEE. The CDR3: CASSLRLANEQYF. CDR3 coding DNA: TGTGCCAGCAGCTTGAGACTAGCGAACGAGCAGTACTTC.

This chain joins TRBV5-4 and TRBJ1-2, with D tentatively TRBD1 (5 bases). Germline loops: CDR1 SGHNT, CDR2 YYREEE (reference sequence). Trimming left V 4 bases short and J 5 bases short, with 12 bases between. CDR3 length: 13 residues. CDR3 region: CASSPLGPYGYTF. CDR3 in DNA: TGTGCCAGCAGCCCGTTGGGGCCTTATGGCTACACCTTC. Full variable domain (rest looked up from reference TRBV5-4 and TRBJ1-2): ETGVTQSPTHLIKTRGQQVTLRCSSQSGHNTVSWYQQALGQGPQFIFQYYREEENGRGNFPPRFSGLQFPNYSSELNVNALELDDSALYLCASSPLGPYGYTFGSGTRLTVV.

V and J are TRBV27 and TRBJ1-6; D unclear. In germline, CDR1 is MNHEY, CDR2 SMNVEV (reference sequence). Trimming removed 2 bases from V and 1 base from J, with 9 bases in between. The CDR3 length is 16 residues. The CDR3: CASSLGGLSYNSPLHF. DNA for the CDR3: TGTGCCAGCAGTTTAGGCGGCCTTTCCTATAATTCACCCCTCCACTTT.

The V call is TRBV10-3, the J call TRBJ1-6, with 7 bases fitting TRBD1. Losses at the gene ends were 0 bases for V and 9 bases for J; bases not matched to a gene: 5. In germline, CDR1 is ENHRY, CDR2 SYGVKD. This CDR3 has 15 amino acids. This CDR3 reads CAISESRTGGSPLHF. In DNA form, the CDR3 reads TGTGCCATCAGTGAGTCGAGGACAGGCGGTTCACCCCTCCACTTT.

In DNA, the CDR3 is TGTGCCAGCAGCGTAAACGGATGGGGACAGGGCCTAACGGGGCAGTTCTTC. Translating gives CASSVNGWGQGLTGQFF. The V and J genes are TRBV9 and TRBJ2-1, with 9 bases aligning to TRBD1. Losses at the gene ends were 1 base for V and 12 bases for J; bases not matched to a gene: 17. Germline loops: CDR1 SGDLS, CDR2 YYNGEE. The CDR3 loop spans 17 amino acids.

The gene calls are TRBV5-1 and TRBJ2-1; D might be TRBD2 (6 bases). Germline V lookup: CDR1 SGHRS, CDR2 YFSETQ. V dropped 0 bases and J dropped 3 bases, with 16 bases sitting between them. The CDR3 consists of 17 residues. As DNA, the CDR3 is TGCGCCAGCAGCTTGGGGGCGGCGGGACCCCGCTACAATGAGCAGTTCTTC. Translation: CASSLGAAGPRYNEQFF.

This clone was recorded once. V usage is TRBV14 and J usage is TRBJ2-5, with D hard to call. CDR3 size: 14 residues. The ends were cut back, 4 bases at V and 0 bases at J, with 9 bases in the middle. Germline-derived CDR1 and CDR2 are SGHDN and FVKESK. The CDR3 DNA follows: TGTGCCAGCAGCCTCAGTTCGAACCAAGAGACCCAGTACTTC. This sequence encodes CASSLSSNQETQYF. The full variable domain, in which reference TRBV14 and TRBJ2-5 provide the parts outside the CDR3, is EAGVTQFPSHSVIEKGQTVTLRCDPISGHDNLYWYRRVMGKEIKFLLHFVKESKQDESGMPNNRFLAERTGGTYSTLKVQPAELEDSGVYFCASSLSSNQETQYFGPGTRLLVL.

This clone turned up a few times. The V and J genes are TRBV10-3 and TRBJ1-1; D uncertain. From germline, CDR1 is ENHRY and CDR2 SYGVKD. The CDR3 contains 11 residues. V was pared by 9 bases and J by 5 bases, with 10 bases between. The CDR3 DNA reads TGTGCCATTTCGCCCGGGACTGAAGCTTTCTTT. It translates to CAISPGTEAFF.

The rearrangement links TRBV27 to TRBJ2-7; D remains ambiguous. The V gene's germline CDR1 is MNHEY and CDR2 SMNVEV (reference sequence). This CDR3 has 14 amino acids. Trimming shortened V by 5 bases and J by 7 bases, and 18 bases separated the two germline ends. CDR3 sequence: CASSPPGLPREQYF. In nucleotides, the CDR3 is TGTGCCAGCAGTCCCCCGGGTCTGCCCAGAGAGCAGTACTTC.

V and J are TRBV18 and TRBJ2-3; D not certain. Trimming removed 3 bases from V and 2 bases from J, with 3 bases in between. Per germline, CDR1 KGHSH and CDR2 LQKENI. CDR3 length equals 12 residues. CDR3 residues: CASSPYTDTQYF. In DNA, the CDR3 is TGTGCCAGCTCACCTTACACAGATACGCAGTATTTT.

This clone was counted once. The chain combines TRBV4-1 with TRBJ1-4; the D gene is possibly TRBD1 (5 bases). V shed 4 bases and J shed 0 bases, with 12 bases lying between them. CDR1 MGHRA and CDR2 YSYEKL come from the germline V gene. CDR3 length: 16 amino acids. The DNA for the CDR3 is TGCGCCAGCAGCCCTCGTCCAGGGTCAACTAATGAAAAACTGTTTTTT. Amino acids: CASSPRPGSTNEKLFF.

The gene calls are TRBV19 and TRBJ2-3; 9 bases are shared with TRBD2. Germline CDR1 and CDR2: LNHDA and SQIVND (reference sequence). The CDR3 contains 15 residues. V trimming: 6 bases; J trimming: 2 bases; junction bases outside the gene matches: 6. Here the CDR3 reads CASSYSGRDTDTQYF. DNA of the CDR3: TGTGCCAGTAGCTATAGCGGGAGAGACACAGATACGCAGTATTTT.

A few counts support this clone. The chain recombines TRBV4-1 with TRBJ1-6; a possible D gene is TRBD1 (5 bases). Trimming shortened V by 4 bases and J by 4 bases, and 8 bases separated the two germline ends. Germline V gives CDR1 MGHRA, CDR2 YSYEKL. CDR3 length: 14 residues. The CDR3 bases are TGCGCCAGCAGCCTAGACAGATATAATTCACCCCTCCACTTT. Its translation is CASSLDRYNSPLHF.

The V and J genes are TRBV28 and TRBJ2-7; D might be TRBD2 (7 bases). Deletions cut 8 bases from V and 2 bases from J, with 19 bases between. Germline lookup yields CDR1 MDHEN and CDR2 SYDVKM. The CDR3 extends over 15 amino acids. The CDR3 DNA reads TGTGCCAGCTTCCCGGGGGGCAGTTTGACCTACGAGCAGTACTTC. Protein product: CASFPGGSLTYEQYF.

This chain uses TRBV28 with TRBJ2-7, with D hard to call. The CDR3 has 12 residues. The V gene lost 5 bases and the J gene lost 3 bases, with 8 bases spanning the gap. From germline, CDR1 is MDHEN and CDR2 SYDVKM. CDR3: CASSPSHYEQYF. DNA for the CDR3: TGTGCCAGCAGTCCTAGTCACTACGAGCAGTACTTC.

This clone was counted once. This rearrangement joins TRBV18 to TRBJ1-5, with D possibly TRBD1 on 5 matching bases. The CDR3 loop spans 15 amino acids. CDR1 is KGHSH, CDR2 LQKENI, per germline. Trimming stripped 2 bases from V and 2 bases from J, with 10 bases between. The CDR3 is CASSPGRAGNQPQHF. The CDR3 nucleotides are TGTGCCAGCTCACCAGGCAGGGCGGGCAATCAGCCCCAGCATTTT.

The chain recombines TRBV28 with TRBJ1-2; a possible D gene is TRBD1 (6 bases). The CDR3 covers 14 residues. With 6 bases removed from V and 0 bases from J, the gap between germline ends came to 11 bases. Germline values: CDR1 MDHEN, CDR2 SYDVKM. In DNA form, the CDR3 reads TGTGCCAGCAGAACCGGGGGCGCTAACTATGGCTACACCTTC. It translates to CASRTGGANYGYTF.

The genes are TRBV4-1 and TRBJ2-3, with 7 bases identical to TRBD1. Germline CDR1 reads MGHRA; CDR2 reads YSYEKL. The CDR3 is 16 amino acids. V lost 0 bases to trimming and J lost 7 bases; unmatched junction nucleotides: 10. The CDR3: CASSQDPTGTLHTQYF. In nucleotides, the CDR3 is TGCGCCAGCAGCCAAGATCCGACAGGGACCCTTCATACGCAGTATTTT.